This passage covers 18 T cell receptor beta chains from one sample sequenced in a study of memory CD8 T cells in hepatitis C reinfection. Time point indicated: peak reinfection, 3 to 8 weeks after reinfection detection. The sorted cells went straight to TCR sequencing with no prior in vitro expansion. TCRdb's copy holds only in-frame clones and misses some; the assay was immunoSEQ multiplex PCR. The profile covers 40,000 to 45,000 clones, with more than 75% appearing a single time and roughly 1.2% taken by the ten largest. Sequenced material: naive CD8+ T cells sorted from blood. Every receptor here comes from a man younger than 30 with hepatitis C virus infection.

CDR3 nucleotides: TGTGCCAGCAGCCTATGGGGTAGCGGCGGTAATGAGCAGTTCTTC. Amino acid sequence: CASSLWGSGGNEQFF. The rearrangement uses TRBV13 and TRBJ2-1; tentative D call: TRBD2 (6 bases). Trimming cost V 5 bases and J 7 bases, with 18 bases left between them. Germline lookup yields CDR1 PRHDT and CDR2 FYEKMQ (reference sequence). This CDR3 region has 15 residues.

The V and J genes are TRBV19 and TRBJ2-2, with D tentatively TRBD1 (5 bases). CDR3 length: 14 amino acids. Trimming stripped 10 bases from V and 0 bases from J, with 12 bases between. Germline CDR1 LNHDA, CDR2 SQIVND (reference sequence). The CDR3 DNA is TGTGCCATTAACCAGGGCGCGAACACCGGGGAGCTGTTTTTT. Its translation: CAINQGANTGELFF.

V gene TRBV11-2 combines with J gene TRBJ2-7; D remains ambiguous. CDR3 length equals 14 residues. Germline lookup yields CDR1 SGHAT and CDR2 FQNNGV. Trimming removed 4 bases at V and 0 bases at J, with 10 bases between. The DNA of the CDR3 is TGTGCCAGCAGCTCCTACCTGAGCTCCTACGAGCAGTACTTC. This encodes CASSSYLSSYEQYF.

This clone has just one count. This chain uses TRBV27 with TRBJ2-1, with 7 bases matching TRBD1. Unmatched junction bases numbered 3, after V lost 7 bases and J lost 0 bases. The CDR3 runs 14 residues. Looked up from germline, CDR1 is MNHEY and CDR2 is SMNVEV (reference sequence). CDR3 amino acids: CASTQGSSYNEQFF. CDR3 DNA sequence: TGTGCCAGCACACAGGGGAGCTCCTACAATGAGCAGTTCTTC.

The gene calls are TRBV27 and TRBJ1-1, with D possibly matching TRBD1 (6 bases). CDR1 and CDR2 (germline): MNHEY, SMNVEV (reference sequence). There are 13 residues in the CDR3. V gave up 10 bases and J gave up 4 bases, with 16 bases separating them. The DNA for the CDR3 is TGTGCCACCACCCGACAGGCCGGCACTGAAGCTTTCTTT. Its protein product is CATTRQAGTEAFF.

The rearrangement links TRBV27 to TRBJ2-2; 8 bases match TRBD2. V shed 3 bases, J shed 5 bases, and the junction held 17 bases outside the gene matches. This CDR3 is 19 amino acids long. In germline, CDR1 is MNHEY, CDR2 SMNVEV (reference sequence). The CDR3 reads CASSFKGGRAGGNTGELFF. In nucleotides, the CDR3 is TGTGCCAGCAGTTTTAAAGGGGGACGGGCGGGAGGTAATACCGGGGAGCTGTTTTTT.

CDR3 protein: CASSPPGQGSYEQYF. CDR3 DNA: TGTGCCAGCTCACCTCCGGGACAGGGCTCCTACGAGCAGTACTTC. This chain uses TRBV18 with TRBJ2-7; 9 positions match TRBD1. V lost 3 bases and J lost 0; bases outside the gene matches: 3. The CDR3 length is 15 residues. The V gene's germline CDR1 is KGHSH and CDR2 LQKENI.

This clone has only a few counts. J is TRBJ1-2 and V is TRBV15; maybe TRBD1 (6 bases). Trimming removed 1 base from V and 6 bases from J, with 21 bases in between. CDR1 LNHNV and CDR2 YYDKDF come from the germline V gene (reference sequence). CDR3 length: 17 residues. CDR3 nucleotide sequence: TGTGCCACCAGCAGAGTTCCGGCAGGGGCTTTTCCTGATGGCTACACCTTC. It encodes CATSRVPAGAFPDGYTF.

The chain combines TRBV19 with TRBJ1-1; 8 nucleotides match TRBD1. The V gene end was trimmed by 5 bases and the J gene end by 1 base; junction bases not matched to a gene: 3. From germline, CDR1 is LNHDA and CDR2 SQIVND (reference sequence). There are 14 residues in the CDR3. DNA of the CDR3: TGTGCCAGTAGTGTGGGACAGGCGAACACTGAAGCTTTCTTT. The encoded protein is CASSVGQANTEAFF.

The chain links TRBV19 to TRBJ1-4; D is ambiguous. The V and J ends lost 6 bases and 3 bases respectively, with 8 bases between them. Germline CDR1 and CDR2: LNHDA and SQIVND (reference sequence). The CDR3 has 13 residues. The CDR3 coding sequence is TGTGCCAGTAGGGGGAGTCCTAATGAAAAACTGTTTTTT. Translation gives CASRGSPNEKLFF.

The V gene is TRBV2, the J gene TRBJ2-7; TRBD2 is a possible D gene (6 bases). From germline, CDR1 is SNHLY and CDR2 FYNNEI. The CDR3 runs to 14 residues. Trimming stripped 4 bases from V and 5 bases from J, with 15 bases between. CDR3 bases: TGTGCCAGCAGTGCGGGAGAGGGTTGGGACGAGCAGTACGTC. It specifies CASSAGEGWDEQYV.

The chain uses TRBV7-6 and TRBJ1-6; the match to TRBD1 covers 7 bases. Germline loops: CDR1 SGHVS, CDR2 FNYEAQ. This CDR3 comprises 15 residues. Trimming removed 5 bases from V and 7 bases from J; junction bases left unmatched: 8. Here the CDR3 DNA reads TGTGCCAGCAGCGCCAGGGACAGCACAAATTCACCCCTCCACTTT. Translated: CASSARDSTNSPLHF.

CDR3 in DNA: TGTGCCAGCAGGCCATTGGCGGGATCGGCAGATACGCAGTATTTT. As protein: CASRPLAGSADTQYF. The V and J genes are TRBV27 and TRBJ2-3; D is perhaps TRBD2 (6 bases). Germline CDR1 MNHEY, CDR2 SMNVEV (reference sequence). V was shortened by 6 bases and J by 4 bases, with 17 bases between the two germline ends. This CDR3 comprises 15 residues.

This rearrangement joins TRBV28 to TRBJ2-5, with TRBD1 matching 9 bases. The J call may be in error: the DNA end matches TRBJ2-7 better. CDR1 is MDHEN and CDR2 is SYDVKM in the germline V gene. This CDR3 has 14 residues. CDR3 protein: CASSPIQGAREQYF. CDR3 in DNA: TGTGCCAGCAGTCCGATACAGGGGGCTCGCGAGCAGTACTTC.

A few counts support this clone. V and J are TRBV29-1 and TRBJ2-1; 9 nucleotides line up with TRBD1. This CDR3 contains 14 residues. The germline V gene has CDR1 SQVTM and CDR2 ANQGSEA. The CDR3 nucleotides are TGCAGTATATCTCCGGGACAGGGACTTAATGAGCAGTTCTTC. Translation gives CSISPGQGLNEQFF.

The V call is TRBV2, the J call TRBJ1-4; tentative D call: TRBD1 (5 bases). V lost 4 bases and J lost 2, with 14 bases in between. Germline values: CDR1 SNHLY, CDR2 FYNNEI. The CDR3 runs 16 residues. DNA for the CDR3: TGTGCCAGCAGTGTATTTGGGGGGGACACTAATGAAAAACTGTTTTTT. Translation gives CASSVFGGDTNEKLFF.

V is TRBV6-5 and J is TRBJ2-5; TRBD1 might be the D (6 bases). Deletions cut 8 bases from V and 0 bases from J, with 13 bases between. Germline loops: CDR1 MNHEY, CDR2 SVGAGI. CDR3 size: 14 residues. The CDR3 DNA follows: TGTGCCAGCGCCTATCGGACAGACCAAGAGACCCAGTACTTC. It translates to CASAYRTDQETQYF.

The chain is built from TRBV6-1 and TRBJ2-1; 12 nucleotides agree with TRBD2. Germline CDR1 is MNHNS and CDR2 is SASEGT. V shed 4 bases, J shed 0 bases, and the junction held 4 bases outside the gene matches. CDR3 length equals 17 residues. The CDR3 coding sequence is TGTGCCAGCAGTGGCGGGACTAGCGGGTTCTCCTACAATGAGCAGTTCTTC. This encodes CASSGGTSGFSYNEQFF.